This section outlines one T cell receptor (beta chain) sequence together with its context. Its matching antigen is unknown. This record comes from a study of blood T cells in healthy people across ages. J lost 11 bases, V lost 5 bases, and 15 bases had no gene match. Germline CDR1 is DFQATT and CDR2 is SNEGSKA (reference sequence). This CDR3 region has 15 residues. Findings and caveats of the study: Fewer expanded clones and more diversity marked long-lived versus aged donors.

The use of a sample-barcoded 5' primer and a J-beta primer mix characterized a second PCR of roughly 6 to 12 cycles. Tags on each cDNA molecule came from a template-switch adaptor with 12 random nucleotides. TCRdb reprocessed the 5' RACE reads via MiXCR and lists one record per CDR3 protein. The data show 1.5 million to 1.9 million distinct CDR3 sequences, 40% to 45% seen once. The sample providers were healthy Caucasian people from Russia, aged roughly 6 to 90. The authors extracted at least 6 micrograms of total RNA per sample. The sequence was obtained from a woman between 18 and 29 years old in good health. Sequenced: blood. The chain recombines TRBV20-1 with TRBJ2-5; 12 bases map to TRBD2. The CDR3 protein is CSAGPSGGAPIEQYF. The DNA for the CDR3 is TGCAGTGCTGGACCTAGCGGGGGGGCCCCCATTGAGCAGTACTTC.